Sequencing of this T cell receptor beta chain was carried out in a study of coeliac disease (dated 2022 in TCRdb). About the study as a whole: Next-generation sequencing of rearranged TRB and TRG CDR3 regions was used on small intestinal lymphocyte fractions taken from coeliac and non-coeliac patients. Samples from 30 or so subjects were successfully TRB sequenced, and these included approximately 25 paired samples of bulk unsorted intraepithelial and lamina propria cells. The study set out to describe the TR repertoires of small intestinal T cells in active coeliac disease, refractory type I coeliac disease, and coeliac disease treated with a gluten-free diet. The full study included roughly 30 patients: roughly 22 with serologically confirmed coeliac disease and 8 controls with non-small intestinal disorders.

Aliquots of approximately 490,000 cells were frozen in DMSO/FBS in liquid nitrogen, and one aliquot per fraction was used for sequencing. Every one of the 30 study patients had an endoscopy and a small intestinal biopsy. Lamina propria cells were released by collagenase digestion of the biopsy tissue left over after intraepithelial cell isolation. The Qiagen DNeasy blood extraction kit was used to extract genomic DNA from the frozen unsorted cell fractions. Overall study results and their limits: Separating intraepithelial cells from lamina propria cells did not give high-purity fractions, so cross-contamination between the two compartments may have occurred. TRB repertoires were mostly private, with most amino acid sequences found in only one sample, and V-gene usage showed no significant difference between disease groups. The authors considered the approach unsuitable for unbiased detection of gliadin-specific T cells, which are scarce and rarely shared between patients. Compared with controls, active coeliac intraepithelial and lamina propria samples had TRB and TRG repertoires of lower clonality, which suggests that diverse T cells were recruited. Published gliadin-specific TRB sequences appeared in about 50% of the 18 coeliac lamina propria samples but only 1 of 6 controls.

Concerning this clone itself: Its specific antigen is unknown. Base qualities are not recorded, but no much larger clone differs from it by a single base.

Library generation was performed with the immunoSEQ multiplex PCR assay. The TR loci underwent multiplexed PCR amplification, with J gene segments targeted by reverse primers and V gene segments targeted by forward primers. The Illumina HiSeq System was used to sequence the amplified CDR3 regions. The authors processed their data as follows. To strip out PCR and sequencing errors and collapse the data into unique sequences, a nearest-neighbour algorithm merged closely related reads. Repertoires were summarised in terms of clonality and T cell density, with T cell density defined as TR molecules per amount of genomic DNA input. Public TRs were defined as CDR3 amino acid sequences in at least 80% of unsorted samples, then tested for differential abundance between coeliac and control samples. Every lamina propria sample was searched for matches to a list of roughly 220 published gliadin-specific TRB sequences. Disease-group differences in clonality and density were tested with Kruskal-Wallis tests followed by Dunn post-tests. TCRdb re-hosts the immuneACCESS table, in-frame sequences only. Its copies lack some clones; in the studies checked, an unresolved V gene accounts for under half of them, and the cause for the rest is not known. The DNA was the basis for D and trimming; V, J and clone size are from that table. Counted in this sample were roughly 4,000 clones; 59% of them appeared once. About 5.7% of the sample lies in the top ten.

The material sequenced was lymphocytes from the gut lamina propria. Interpreted using the paper, the cell subset or site label stands for: lamina propria cell (LPC) fraction of small intestinal biopsy. The receptor comes from a man between 65 and 85 years old without celiac disease.

CDR3 region: CASSPGDSSTTNEKLFF. DNA sequence: TGTGCCAGCAGCCCAGGGGACAGCAGCACAACTAATGAAAAACTGTTTTTT. The rearrangement combines TRBV5-8 with TRBJ1-4, with 7 bases aligning to TRBD1. The germline V gene gives CDR1 as SGHTS and CDR2 as YDEGEE. Trimming leaves V shorter by 4 bases and J shorter by 0 bases, with the junction holding 9 bases beyond the gene matches. The CDR3 measures 17 amino acids from cysteine to phenylalanine. Of all the DNA, just the CDR3 is kept, 51 bases in frame from base 1.